This T cell receptor (beta chain) appears in the sequencing data of a study of shared clonotypes between healthy human individuals. Here immunoSEQ multiplex PCR was the method, and the copy in TCRdb shows in-frame clones only, minus some. Of approximately 530,000 clones in the sample, around 96% were seen once. For this clone: What it binds is unknown.

The CDR3 totals 14 residues. Per the germline V gene, CDR1 is SGHNT and CDR2 is YYREEE (reference sequence). V lost 0 bases to trimming and J lost 4 bases, with 9 bases between them. Study-wide results and limits: Clonotype sharing across donors was expected to vary with sequencing depth.

This receptor was taken from a young woman in good health. J is TRBJ2-3 and V is TRBV5-4; perhaps TRBD2 as D (6 bases). The sample consisted of naive CD4+ T cells sorted from blood. Documented subset: CD45RA+ positively selected. CDR3 coding DNA: TGTGCCAGCAGCTTGGCTAGCGTTGCAGATACGCAGTATTTT. Translated: CASSLASVADTQYF.